The next 14 T cell receptor beta chains were all read from a single sample in a study of CD8 T cells in ankylosing spondylitis. Via MiXCR, TCRdb re-called the 5' RACE reads, giving one row per CDR3 protein. This table has more than 150,000 distinct CDR3 sequences, roughly 18% appearing once. Sequences were obtained from blood, either unsorted or a sorted T cell fraction (not recorded which). The source of these receptors is a male donor between 5 and 35 years old with ankylosing spondylitis or in good health (not recorded which).

This clonotype showed up many times. V gene TRBV20-1 combines with J gene TRBJ2-5; TRBD2 aligns across 14 bases. Trimming at V came to 3 bases and at J to 5 bases, leaving 5 bases not matched to a gene. The CDR3 is 15 amino acids. CDR1 and CDR2 from the germline V gene are DFQATT and SNEGSKA (reference sequence). The CDR3 here is CSASGTSGRSETQYF. CDR3 bases: TGCAGTGCTAGTGGGACTAGCGGGAGAAGTGAGACCCAGTACTTC.

This clonotype showed up just a few times. The chain employs TRBV6-5 and TRBJ2-3; D gene ambiguous. Trimming stripped 0 bases from V and 0 bases from J, with 10 bases between. Germline V lookup: CDR1 MNHEY, CDR2 SVGAGI. The CDR3 has 16 amino acids. DNA for the CDR3: TGTGCCAGCAGTTACTCAGTTGCCACCAGCACAGATACGCAGTATTTT. Translation gives CASSYSVATSTDTQYF.

This clonotype was found many times. This rearrangement joins TRBV2 to TRBJ2-3; 10 bases agree with TRBD2. This CDR3 is built from 16 residues. Germline V gene sequence: CDR1 SNHLY, CDR2 FYNNEI. Trimming removed 10 bases from V and 4 bases from J; junction bases left unmatched: 14. CDR3 sequence (DNA): TGTGCCACTCAGAAGAGCGGGAGGGCCAGGGCAGATACGCAGTATTTT. This encodes CATQKSGRARADTQYF.

This clonotype has ten or more counts. The rearrangement joins TRBV12-3 or TRBV12-4 to TRBJ2-5, with TRBD2 matching over 13 bases. The CDR3 spans 13 residues. V lost 6 bases, J lost 8 bases, and 3 bases stayed unmatched. The CDR3 here is CASSGLAGETQYF. CDR3 DNA: TGTGCCAGCAGCGGACTAGCGGGAGAAACCCAGTACTTC.

This clonotype was found a few times. V usage is TRBV6-6 and J usage is TRBJ2-7, with D unclear. The germline CDR1 and CDR2 sequences are MNHNY and SVGAGI (reference sequence). Trimming pared 0 bases from V and 2 bases from J, leaving 5 bases between. The CDR3 consists of 13 residues. The CDR3 here is CASSYSDPYEQYF. The CDR3 region has the DNA TGTGCCAGCAGTTACTCGGACCCCTACGAGCAGTACTTC.

The table lists this clonotype with many counts. V and J are TRBV12-3 or TRBV12-4 and TRBJ2-2; D not certain. This CDR3 region has 14 residues. Deletions cut 4 bases from V and 6 bases from J, with 12 bases between. The CDR3 sequence: CASSSLSRAGELFF. In DNA, the CDR3 is TGTGCCAGCAGTTCACTTTCTAGGGCCGGGGAGCTGTTTTTT.

This clonotype was seen ten or more times. The V and J genes are TRBV6-4 and TRBJ2-1, with D unresolved. Trimming cost V 6 bases and J 2 bases, with 8 bases left between them. Germline CDR1 and CDR2: MRHNA and SNTAGT. The CDR3 sequence is 13 residues long. For the CDR3, the DNA is TGTGCCAGCAGGCAAGGTCCCTACAATGAGCAGTTCTTC. It specifies CASRQGPYNEQFF.

This clonotype was seen at least ten times. J is TRBJ1-3 and V is TRBV15; 7 nucleotides match TRBD1. The CDR3 spans 16 residues. V was clipped by 1 base and J by 5 bases; unmatched bases: 8. Germline CDR1 is LNHNV and CDR2 is YYDKDF (reference sequence). The CDR3 DNA reads TGTGCCACCAGCAGAGGCGACAGGGCTAGCCGAAACACCATATATTTT. Translating gives CATSRGDRASRNTIYF. The variable domain in full, with the rest retrieved from reference TRBV15 and TRBJ1-3, is DAMVIQNPRYQVTQFGKPVTLSCSQTLNHNVMYWYQQKSSQAPKLLFHYYDKDFNNEADTPDNFQSRRPNTSFCFLDIRSPGLGDTAMYLCATSRGDRASRNTIYFGEGSWLTVV.

This clonotype was observed at least ten times. The V call is TRBV29-1, the J call TRBJ2-1; TRBD1 agrees at 8 bases. Per the germline V gene, CDR1 is SQVTM and CDR2 is ANQGSEA. V lost 5 bases and J lost 8; bases outside the gene matches: 5. The CDR3 is 12 amino acids. The DNA of the CDR3 is TGCAGCGTTAGGACAGGGTACCATGAGCAGTTCTTC. Its translation is CSVRTGYHEQFF.

This clonotype was seen at least ten times. This chain connects TRBV24-1 to TRBJ2-2; no clear D gene. CDR1 and CDR2 from the germline V gene are KGHDR and SFDVKD. Trimming took 1 base from V and 4 from J, leaving 9 bases between them. This CDR3 is 15 amino acids long. In nucleotides, the CDR3 is TGTGCCACCAGTGATTTAAACGAACCCACCGGGGAGCTGTTTTTT. Translation gives CATSDLNEPTGELFF.

This clonotype was found many times. The chain has TRBV29-1 and TRBJ1-1; D gene unclear. V lost 6 bases and J lost 8, with 13 bases in between. CDR1 and CDR2 (germline): SQVTM, ANQGSEA. This CDR3 is built from 11 residues. CDR3 region: CSVLMVGEAFF. The CDR3 nucleotides read TGCAGCGTCTTAATGGTGGGAGAAGCTTTCTTT.

The chain recombines TRBV7-9 with TRBJ2-5; possible D gene TRBD2, 5 bases. V lost 1 base, J lost 6 bases, and 12 bases lay in between. This CDR3 contains 14 residues. The V gene's germline CDR1 is SEHNR and CDR2 FQNEAQ (reference sequence). The CDR3 nucleotides are TGTGCCAGCAGCTTAGTTCCGGGATTGAAGACCCAGTACTTC. As protein: CASSLVPGLKTQYF.

In this sample, this clonotype turned up many times. The rearrangement joins TRBV7-8 to TRBJ2-1; D gene uncertain. Germline V gene lookup returns CDR1 SGHVS and CDR2 FQNEAQ. V dropped 4 bases and J dropped 0 bases, with 13 bases sitting between them. The CDR3 covers 16 residues. DNA for the CDR3: TGTGCCAGCAGCTCGCGAGGCGCGGCCTCCTACAATGAGCAGTTCTTC. Encoded protein: CASSSRGAASYNEQFF.

Here the CDR3 DNA reads TGCAGTGCTAGAGATCCTACAGCGGGAGCCTATGAGCAGTTCTTC. Its protein product is CSARDPTAGAYEQFF. The genes are TRBV20-1 and TRBJ2-1; TRBD2 agrees at 8 bases. CDR1 DFQATT and CDR2 SNEGSKA come from the germline V gene (reference sequence). Trimming removed 0 bases from V and 8 bases from J; junction bases left unmatched: 9. The CDR3 length is 15 residues.